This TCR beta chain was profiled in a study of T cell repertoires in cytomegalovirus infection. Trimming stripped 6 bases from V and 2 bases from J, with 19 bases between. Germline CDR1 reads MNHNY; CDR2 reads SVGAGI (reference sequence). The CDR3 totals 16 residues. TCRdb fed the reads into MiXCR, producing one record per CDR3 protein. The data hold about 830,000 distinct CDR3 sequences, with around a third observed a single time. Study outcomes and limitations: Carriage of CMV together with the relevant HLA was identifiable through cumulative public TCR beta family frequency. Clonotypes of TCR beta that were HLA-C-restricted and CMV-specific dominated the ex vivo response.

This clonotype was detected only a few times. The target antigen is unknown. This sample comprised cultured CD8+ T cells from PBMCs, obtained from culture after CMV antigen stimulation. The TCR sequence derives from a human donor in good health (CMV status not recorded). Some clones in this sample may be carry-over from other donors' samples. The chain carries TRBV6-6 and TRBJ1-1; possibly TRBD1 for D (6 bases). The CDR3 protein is CASRIRAQGNNTEAFF. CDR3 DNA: TGTGCCAGCAGAATCCGGGCCCAGGGGAATAACACTGAAGCTTTCTTT.